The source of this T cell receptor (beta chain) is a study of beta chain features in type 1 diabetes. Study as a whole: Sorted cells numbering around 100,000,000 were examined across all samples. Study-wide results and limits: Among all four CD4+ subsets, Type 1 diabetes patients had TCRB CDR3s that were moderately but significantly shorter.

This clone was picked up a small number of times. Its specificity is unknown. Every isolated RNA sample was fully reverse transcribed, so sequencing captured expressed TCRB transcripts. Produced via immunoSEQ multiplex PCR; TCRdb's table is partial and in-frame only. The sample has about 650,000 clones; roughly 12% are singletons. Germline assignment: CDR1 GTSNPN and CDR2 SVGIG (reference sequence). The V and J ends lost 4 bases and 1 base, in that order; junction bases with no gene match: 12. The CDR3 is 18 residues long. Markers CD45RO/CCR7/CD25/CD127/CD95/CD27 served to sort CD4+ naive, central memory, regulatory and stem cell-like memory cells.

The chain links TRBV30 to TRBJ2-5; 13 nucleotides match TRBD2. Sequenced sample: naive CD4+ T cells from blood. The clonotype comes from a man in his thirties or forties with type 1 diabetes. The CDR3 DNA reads TGTGCCTGGAAGGGAGGAGGGACTAGCGGGGAGGTCCAAGAGACCCAGTACTTC. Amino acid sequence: CAWKGGGTSGEVQETQYF.